One sample yielded the 18 T cell receptor beta chains listed below, sequenced in a study of blood T cell repertoires in COVID-19. Measured with immunoSEQ multiplex PCR; TCRdb has only the in-frame clones, and not every one. The sample yields around 230,000 clones, about 81% seen once. Sequences were obtained from PBMCs or T cells enriched from blood (not recorded which). These receptors all come from a man aged 40-55 years who had recovered from COVID-19.

The J gene is TRBJ2-2, the V gene TRBV4-1; TRBD2 matches at 13 bases. The CDR3 sequence is 20 residues long. Germline lookup yields CDR1 MGHRA and CDR2 YSYEKL. Trimming at V came to 1 base and at J to 5 bases, leaving 13 bases not matched to a gene. For the CDR3, the DNA is TGCGCCAGCAGCCAAGGAATTTGGACTAGCGGGAGAGGTGGGACCGGGGAGCTGTTTTTT. As protein: CASSQGIWTSGRGGTGELFF.

The chain combines TRBV11-3 with TRBJ1-6; possible D gene TRBD1, 5 bases. CDR3 length: 12 residues. Trimming took off 5 bases at V and 7 bases at J, with 6 bases between the two ends. CDR1 and CDR2 from the germline V gene are SGHNT and YENEEA. DNA for the CDR3: TGTGCCAGCAGCGACAGAAATTCACCCCTCCACTTT. This sequence encodes CASSDRNSPLHF.

The CDR3 DNA reads as TGTGCCAGCAGCTTAGCAGGGCAGGGGATGGGGGAGCCCCAGCATTTT. It specifies CASSLAGQGMGEPQHF. The chain has TRBV7-6 and TRBJ1-5; D perhaps matches TRBD1 (6 bases). The V gene's germline CDR1 is SGHVS and CDR2 FNYEAQ. The CDR3 extends over 16 amino acids. Between the trimmed V and J ends, which lost 0 bases and 8 bases, there was a span of 17 bases.

The genes are TRBV5-1 and TRBJ2-5, with 10 bases matching TRBD1. The CDR3 length is 15 residues. In germline, CDR1 is SGHRS, CDR2 YFSETQ. The junction had 7 bases not matched to a gene; V was cut back by 3 bases and J by 5 bases. CDR3 in DNA: TGCGCCAGCAGCTACGGGACAGGGGAATTGGAGACCCAGTACTTC. Its translation is CASSYGTGELETQYF.

The chain carries TRBV7-8 and TRBJ2-7; maybe TRBD1 (5 bases). Germline CDR1 and CDR2: SGHVS and FQNEAQ. The CDR3 sequence is 15 residues long. Trimming took 6 bases from V and 4 from J, leaving 19 bases between them. The CDR3 nucleotides read TGTGCCAGCAGTCCCACAGTAACAGGAATTTACGAGCAGTACTTC. Its protein is CASSPTVTGIYEQYF. Filled out from reference TRBV7-8 and TRBJ2-7, the complete variable domain reads GAGVSQSPRYKVAKRGQDVALRCDPISGHVSLFWYQQALGQGPEFLTYFQNEAQLDKSGLPSDRFFAERPEGSVSTLKIQRTQQEDSAVYLCASSPTVTGIYEQYFGPGTRLTVT.

This chain uses TRBV10-2 with TRBJ2-7; tentatively, D is TRBD2 (6 bases). V was trimmed by 3 bases and J by 3 bases, leaving 15 bases between them. Germline CDR1 reads WSHSY; CDR2 reads SAAADI. The length of the CDR3 is 15 residues. Here the CDR3 DNA reads TGCGCCAGCAGTGATAAAGCGGCTAGCGTCTACGAGCAGTACTTC. Amino acids: CASSDKAASVYEQYF.

The chain uses TRBV28 and TRBJ2-7, with 7 bases identical to TRBD1. This CDR3 spans 14 amino acids. Germline CDR1 MDHEN, CDR2 SYDVKM. V lost 3 bases to trimming and J lost 2 bases; unmatched junction nucleotides: 4. DNA for the CDR3: TGTGCCAGCAGTTTGGTGGGGACAGCCTACGAGCAGTACTTC. Translation: CASSLVGTAYEQYF.

The chain uses TRBV12-3 or TRBV12-4 and TRBJ1-1; 7 bases align to TRBD1. The CDR3 spans 12 residues. V lost 3 bases to trimming and J lost 11 bases; unmatched junction nucleotides: 6. Here the CDR3 DNA reads TGTGCCAGCAGTTTGGAGGGGGCGCGGGCTTTCTTT. It codes for CASSLEGARAFF.

This clone showed up just a few times. V is TRBV3-1 (or the pseudogene TRBV3-2) and J is TRBJ1-2; D is unclear. Germline V lookup: CDR1 LGHDT, CDR2 YNNKEL (reference sequence). The CDR3 length is 13 residues. V was shortened by 4 bases and J by 5 bases, with 11 bases between the two germline ends. As DNA, the CDR3 is TGTGCCAGCAGCCCCTATTCGGGTTATGGCTACACCTTC. It encodes CASSPYSGYGYTF.

The chain combines TRBV4-1 with TRBJ2-5, with 7 bases matching TRBD2. This CDR3 region has 15 residues. Germline CDR1 MGHRA, CDR2 YSYEKL. V trimming: 0 bases; J trimming: 0 bases; junction bases outside the gene matches: 1. This chain's CDR3 is CASSQDGTNQETQYF. The CDR3 DNA sequence: TGCGCCAGCAGCCAAGATGGGACTAACCAAGAGACCCAGTACTTC.

This clone was counted a few times. CDR3 nucleotides: TGTGCCAGCAGCTTTCAGGGGGCTGAAGCTTTCTTT. As protein: CASSFQGAEAFF. The chain joins TRBV5-4 to TRBJ1-1; TRBD1 agrees at 7 bases. CDR1 is SGHNT, CDR2 YYREEE, per germline (reference sequence). CDR3 length: 12 amino acids. With 2 bases clipped from V and 6 bases from J, the junction kept 1 base outside the gene matches.

V usage is TRBV4-1 and J usage is TRBJ1-5; tentative D call: TRBD1 (6 bases). Looked up from germline, CDR1 is MGHRA and CDR2 is YSYEKL. V dropped 4 bases and J dropped 3 bases, with 10 bases sitting between them. This CDR3 comprises 14 residues. The CDR3 sequence: CASSPGQINQPQHF. CDR3 in DNA: TGCGCCAGCAGCCCCGGACAGATCAATCAGCCCCAGCATTTT.

In its sample, this clone was seen a few times. The chain employs TRBV29-1 and TRBJ1-2; 7 positions agree with TRBD1. The CDR3 is 16 residues long. Germline assignment: CDR1 SQVTM and CDR2 ANQGSEA. The ends lost 6 bases at V and 4 bases at J; junction bases unmatched: 17. The CDR3 sequence is CSVRGPPGTASYGYTF. Here the CDR3 DNA reads TGCAGCGTCCGGGGTCCCCCTGGGACAGCTTCCTATGGCTACACCTTC.

This clone was seen a few times. The chain links TRBV4-1 to TRBJ2-1; D gene uncertain. Trimming took 0 bases from V and 13 from J, leaving 16 bases between them. There are 14 residues in the CDR3. Germline V gene data show CDR1 as MGHRA and CDR2 as YSYEKL. CDR3 DNA sequence: TGCGCCAGCAGCCAAGAGTTTGCCGGGTCCTCTCAGTTCTTC. Amino acid sequence: CASSQEFAGSSQFF.

In DNA form, the CDR3 reads TGTGCCAGCAGTGAGCGGACAGGTCTCCAAGAGACCCAGTACTTC. Translating it yields CASSERTGLQETQYF. V usage is TRBV6-4 and J usage is TRBJ2-5, with 7 bases lining up with TRBD1. In germline, CDR1 is MRHNA, CDR2 SNTAGT. Trimming at V came to 3 bases and at J to 1 base, leaving 5 bases not matched to a gene. The CDR3 is 15 residues long.

This chain joins TRBV6-4 and TRBJ1-5, with 9 bases matching TRBD1. The germline V gene has CDR1 MRHNA and CDR2 SNTAGT. The CDR3 sequence is 14 residues long. The V and J ends lost 7 bases and 9 bases, in that order; junction bases with no gene match: 10. DNA of the CDR3: TGTGCCAGCAACGGGGACAGGGCCGGGGGGCCCCAGCATTTT. It codes for CASNGDRAGGPQHF.

J is TRBJ2-5 and V is TRBV4-2, with a tentative D call TRBD1 (6 bases). CDR3 length: 14 residues. Per germline, CDR1 LGHNA and CDR2 YNFKEQ. Between the trimmed V and J ends, which lost 1 base and 5 bases, there was a span of 11 bases. CDR3 in DNA: TGTGCCAGCAGCCAAGGCAGCCAGGGGGAGACCCAGTACTTC. Translating gives CASSQGSQGETQYF.

CDR3 residues: CASSFPTGGNTIYF. The CDR3 region has the DNA TGTGCCAGCAGCTTTCCGACAGGCGGAAACACCATATATTTT. This chain links TRBV11-2 with TRBJ1-3, with D possibly TRBD1 on 6 matching bases. CDR1 SGHAT and CDR2 FQNNGV come from the germline V gene. CDR3 length equals 14 residues. With 3 bases removed from V and 4 bases from J, the gap between germline ends came to 10 bases.